This T cell receptor beta chain was recorded in a study of early T cells in non-severe SARS-CoV-2 infection. As for this clonotype: Antigen: not known.

Study outcomes and limitations: CD4 and private specificities were missed by VDJdb matching, which favored anti-spike CD8 responses.

The germline CDR1 and CDR2 sequences are LGHNA and YSLEER. The CDR3 spans 18 residues. V dropped 5 bases and J dropped 3; count of bases not matched to a gene: 13. Separate cDNA molecules each had unique molecular identifiers attached to them. TCRdb processed the 5' RACE reads anew with MiXCR; each CDR3 protein has one entry. The data show around 47,000 distinct CDR3 sequences, about 10% seen once. The V gene is TRBV4-3, the J gene TRBJ2-1; 10 positions agree with TRBD2. The source of this sequence is an adult who was a healthcare worker with PCR-confirmed SARS-CoV-2 infection or an uninfected control (not recorded which). Source material: whole blood. The CDR3 is CASSADPVGLAVYNEQFF. The CDR3 nucleotides read TGCGCCAGCAGCGCCGACCCGGTTGGACTAGCGGTCTACAATGAGCAGTTCTTC.